The rows below give T cell receptor beta chains drawn from one sample of a study of graft-versus-host responses after intestinal transplantation. Some clones are missing from TCRdb's copy, which holds only in-frame ones; the method was immunoSEQ multiplex PCR. The sample shows under 20,000 clones, approximately 89% of them seen only once. The sequences come from PBMCs, collected about 230 days after intestinal transplant. The source is a human patient who received an intestinal transplant, so some T cells may come from the graft donor. Each CDR3 is given with its conserved first and last residue. Fields, in order: CDR3 DNA, CDR3 protein, J gene, V gene, D gene, clone size. A D gene is named only where the DNA matches it firmly. Size is omitted from some rows. Given values are once, few, many or a class for expanded clones.

TGTGCCAGCTCACCAGTTTCCCGACTAGCGGGGTTCCCGAGGGAGACCCAGTACTTC CASSPVSRLAGFPRETQYF TRBJ2-5 TRBV18 TRBD2 -
TGCGCCAGTGGAGGGGGGACCACTGAAGCTTTCTTT CASGGGTTEAFF TRBJ1-1 TRBV5-1 - -
TGTGCCAGCAGCTTCGGGGGGCGGGATGGCTACACCTTC CASSFGGRDGYTF TRBJ1-2 TRBV5-4 - few
TGTGCCAGCAGTTACTCCGACAGAGCGGAGCAGTACTTC CASSYSDRAEQYF TRBJ2-7 TRBV6-5 - -
TGTGCCATCAGTGAGAGGGGCGCGGGCTACGAGCAGTACTTC CAISERGAGYEQYF TRBJ2-7 TRBV10-3 - -
TGTGCCAGCAGTGAACGCACGGTCCCAAACACTGAAGCTTTCTTT CASSERTVPNTEAFF TRBJ1-1 TRBV6-1 - -
TGCGCCAGCAGCCAAGGGGACCCCTCCGCCACTGAAGCTTTCTTT CASSQGDPSATEAFF TRBJ1-1 TRBV4-3 - -
TGTGCCAGCTCAGGGGGTGTGGGGTACAATGAGCAGTTCTTC CASSGGVGYNEQFF TRBJ2-1 TRBV7-9 TRBD1 -
TGTGCCAGTAGTATAGATCATTGGGGGGGCTATGGCTACACCTTC CASSIDHWGGYGYTF TRBJ1-2 TRBV19 - once
TGTGCCACCAGCGGGCAAGCGACGGGCTACGAGCAGTACTTC CATSGQATGYEQYF TRBJ2-7 TRBV15 - -
TGTGCCAGCAGTTTATATGGGGTGGTGAACACTGAAGCTTTCTTT CASSLYGVVNTEAFF TRBJ1-1 TRBV27 - -
TGTGCCAGCAGTGAACAGCGGGGGGGCGTAGATACGCAGTATTTT CASSEQRGGVDTQYF TRBJ2-3 TRBV6-1 TRBD2 -
TGTGCCAGCAGTCCTTGGGGGGTCCAAGAGACCCAGTACTTC CASSPWGVQETQYF TRBJ2-5 TRBV6-6 - -
TGTGCCAGCAGGTTCTGGGGCACCGGGGAGCTGTTTTTT CASRFWGTGELFF TRBJ2-2 TRBV27 - -
TGCGCCAGCAGCTTGGCCAAGGGCGGCTACGAGCAGTACTTC CASSLAKGGYEQYF TRBJ2-7 TRBV5-1 - -
TGTGCCAGCAGCTCTAGACAGGGAAGTGAGCAGTTCTTC CASSSRQGSEQFF TRBJ2-1 TRBV7-2 TRBD1 once